This T cell receptor (beta chain) was sequenced in a study of OX40 agonist ivuxolimab in advanced cancers. Study details: Checkpoint inhibitors had been given previously to 35% to 50% of patients.

This CDR3 has 16 amino acids. The germline V gene has CDR1 PRHDT and CDR2 FYEKMQ (reference sequence). Trimming took off 0 bases at V and 0 bases at J, with 8 bases between the two ends. Whole-study findings and limits: Blood T cells, both CD4+ and CD8+, expanded clonally by week 6 at 0.1 to 3.0 mg/kg. Relative to CD4+, CD8+ T cells held more expanded clones on average.

Profiled with immunoSEQ multiplex PCR; TCRdb holds only in-frame clones, not every one. This table has 30,000 to 45,000 clones, about 94% appearing once. Concerning this clone itself: Its specificity is unknown.

Collection of blood occurred at baseline, at cycle 4 day 1, and at cycle 7 day 1. This specimen consisted of CD4+ or CD8+ T cells sorted from blood, obtained in a trial of the OX40 agonist ivuxolimab. The rearrangement joins TRBV13 to TRBJ2-2; D ambiguous. The TCR was taken from an adult with an advanced solid tumor such as melanoma, head and neck, liver or kidney cancer. CDR3 sequence: CASSLGYGANTGELFF. The DNA for the CDR3 is TGTGCCAGCAGCTTAGGGTACGGCGCGAACACCGGGGAGCTGTTTTTT.